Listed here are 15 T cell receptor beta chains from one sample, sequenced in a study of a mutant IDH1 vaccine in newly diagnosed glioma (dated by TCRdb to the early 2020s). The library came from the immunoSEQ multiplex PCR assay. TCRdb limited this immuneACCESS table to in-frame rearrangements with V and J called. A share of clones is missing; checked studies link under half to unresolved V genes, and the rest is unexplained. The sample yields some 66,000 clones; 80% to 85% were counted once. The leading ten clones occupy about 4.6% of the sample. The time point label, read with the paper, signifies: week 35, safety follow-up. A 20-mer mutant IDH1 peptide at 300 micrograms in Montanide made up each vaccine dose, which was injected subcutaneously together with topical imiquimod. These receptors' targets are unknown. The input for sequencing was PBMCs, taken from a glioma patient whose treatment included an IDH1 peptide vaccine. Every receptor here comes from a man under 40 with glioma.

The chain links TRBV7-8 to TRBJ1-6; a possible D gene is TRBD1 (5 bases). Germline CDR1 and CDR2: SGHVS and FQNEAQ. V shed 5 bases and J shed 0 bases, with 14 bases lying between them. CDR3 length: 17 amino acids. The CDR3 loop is CASSHFRESSYNSPLHF. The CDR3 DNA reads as TGTGCCAGCAGCCACTTCAGGGAAAGCTCCTATAATTCACCCCTCCACTTT.

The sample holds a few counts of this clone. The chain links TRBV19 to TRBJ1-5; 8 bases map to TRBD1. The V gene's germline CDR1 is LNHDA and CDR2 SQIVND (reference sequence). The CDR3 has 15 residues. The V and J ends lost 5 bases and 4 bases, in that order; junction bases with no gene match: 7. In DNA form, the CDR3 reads TGTGCCAGTAGTGTGTCAGGGGGCTCAAATCAGCCCCAGCATTTT. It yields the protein CASSVSGGSNQPQHF.

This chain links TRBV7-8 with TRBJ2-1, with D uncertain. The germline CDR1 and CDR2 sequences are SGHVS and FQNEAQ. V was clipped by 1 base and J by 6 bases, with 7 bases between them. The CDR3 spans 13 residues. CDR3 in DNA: TGTGCCAGCAGCTTAGGACGGACCAATGAGCAGTTCTTC. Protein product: CASSLGRTNEQFF.

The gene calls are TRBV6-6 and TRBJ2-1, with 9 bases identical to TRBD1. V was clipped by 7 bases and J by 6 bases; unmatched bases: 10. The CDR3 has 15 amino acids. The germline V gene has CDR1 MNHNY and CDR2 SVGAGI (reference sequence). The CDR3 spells CASTNTGTGTNEQFF. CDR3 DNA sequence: TGTGCCAGCACCAACACCGGGACAGGGACCAATGAGCAGTTCTTC.

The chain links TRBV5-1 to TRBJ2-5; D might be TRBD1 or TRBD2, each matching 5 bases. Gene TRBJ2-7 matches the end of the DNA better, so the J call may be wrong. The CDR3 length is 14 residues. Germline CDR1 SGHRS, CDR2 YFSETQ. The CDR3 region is CASSLLRGGYEQYF. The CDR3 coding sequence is TGCGCCAGCAGCTTGTTGAGGGGCGGCTACGAGCAGTACTTC.

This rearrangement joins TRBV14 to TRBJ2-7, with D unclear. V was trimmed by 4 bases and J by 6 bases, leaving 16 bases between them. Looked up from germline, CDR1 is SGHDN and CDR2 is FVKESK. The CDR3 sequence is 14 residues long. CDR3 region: CASSPTPSGSEQYF. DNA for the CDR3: TGTGCCAGCAGCCCTACCCCCTCGGGTAGCGAGCAGTACTTC.

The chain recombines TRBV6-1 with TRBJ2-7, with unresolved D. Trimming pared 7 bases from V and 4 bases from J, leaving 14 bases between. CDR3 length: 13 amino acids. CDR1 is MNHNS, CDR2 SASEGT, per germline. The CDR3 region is CASTRYSFYEQYF. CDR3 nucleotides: TGTGCCAGCACAAGGTATTCTTTTTACGAGCAGTACTTC.

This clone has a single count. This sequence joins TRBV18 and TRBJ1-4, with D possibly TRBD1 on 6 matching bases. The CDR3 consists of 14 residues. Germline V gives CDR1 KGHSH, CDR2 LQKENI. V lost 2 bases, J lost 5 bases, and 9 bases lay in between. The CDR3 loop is CASSPTGKNEKLFF. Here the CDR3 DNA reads TGTGCCAGCTCACCAACAGGGAAGAATGAAAAACTGTTTTTT.

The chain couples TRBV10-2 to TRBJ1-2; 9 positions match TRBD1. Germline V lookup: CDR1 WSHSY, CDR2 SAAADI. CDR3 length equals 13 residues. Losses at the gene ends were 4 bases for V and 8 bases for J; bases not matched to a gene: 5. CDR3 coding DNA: TGCGCCAGCAGTGGGGACAGGGTTGGCGGCTACACCTTC. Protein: CASSGDRVGGYTF.

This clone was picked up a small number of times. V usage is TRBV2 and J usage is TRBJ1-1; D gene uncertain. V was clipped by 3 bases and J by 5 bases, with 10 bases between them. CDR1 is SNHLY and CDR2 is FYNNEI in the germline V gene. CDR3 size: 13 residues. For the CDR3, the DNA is TGTGCCAGCAGTGAGGAGGGAGTTACTGAAGCTTTCTTT. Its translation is CASSEEGVTEAFF.

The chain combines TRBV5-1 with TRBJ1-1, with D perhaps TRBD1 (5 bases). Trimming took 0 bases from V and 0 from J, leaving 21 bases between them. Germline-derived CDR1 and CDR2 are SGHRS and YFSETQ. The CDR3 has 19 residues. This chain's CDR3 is CASSLAWTPIGTLNTEAFF. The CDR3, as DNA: TGCGCCAGCAGCTTGGCCTGGACACCAATTGGCACACTGAACACTGAAGCTTTCTTT.

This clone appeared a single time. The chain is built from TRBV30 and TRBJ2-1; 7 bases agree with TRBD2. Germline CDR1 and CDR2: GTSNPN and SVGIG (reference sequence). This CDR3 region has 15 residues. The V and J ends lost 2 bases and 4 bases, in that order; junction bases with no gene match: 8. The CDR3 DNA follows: TGTGCCTGGAGTTTCCTGGGGGGGATTTACAATGAGCAGTTCTTC. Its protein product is CAWSFLGGIYNEQFF.

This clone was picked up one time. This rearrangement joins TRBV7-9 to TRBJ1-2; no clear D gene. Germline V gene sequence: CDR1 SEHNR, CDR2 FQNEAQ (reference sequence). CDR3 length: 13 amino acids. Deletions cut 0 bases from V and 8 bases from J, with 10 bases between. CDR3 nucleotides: TGTGCCAGCAGCTTAGCGTCGGGGTTGGGCTACACCTTC. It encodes CASSLASGLGYTF.

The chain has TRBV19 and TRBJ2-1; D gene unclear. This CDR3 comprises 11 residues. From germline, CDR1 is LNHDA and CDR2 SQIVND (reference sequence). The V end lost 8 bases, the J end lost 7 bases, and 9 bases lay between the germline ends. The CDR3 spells CASVARNEQFF. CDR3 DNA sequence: TGTGCCAGTGTCGCAAGGAATGAGCAGTTCTTC.

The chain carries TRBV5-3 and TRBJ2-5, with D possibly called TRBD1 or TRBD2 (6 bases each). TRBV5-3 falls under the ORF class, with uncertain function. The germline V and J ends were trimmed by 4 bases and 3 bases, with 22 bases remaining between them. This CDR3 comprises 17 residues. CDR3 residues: CARSIRVEGGQEETQYF. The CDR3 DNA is TGTGCCAGAAGCATTAGGGTGGAGGGGGGACAAGAAGAGACCCAGTACTTC.